Listed below are T cell receptor beta chains from one sample, sequenced in a study of blood T cell repertoires in COVID-19. Profiling relied on immunoSEQ multiplex PCR, and the TCRdb table lists in-frame clones only, not all of them. The sample contains 200,000 to 300,000 clones, roughly four fifths of which appear only once. The sequencing input was peripheral blood. The receptors derive from a man older than 75 with acute or convalescent COVID-19. The CDR3 runs from the conserved cysteine through the conserved F or W. A D gene is named only where the DNA matches it firmly. Size is stated for part of the rows, as once, few or many counts, or as a class when the clone is expanded.

D: TRBD1; J: TRBJ1-5; size: NA; V: TRBV19; CDR3: CASSFAGTEDQPQHF; DNA: TGTGCCAGTAGTTTTGCCGGGACAGAAGATCAGCCCCAGCATTTT
D: NA; J: TRBJ2-7; size: NA; V: TRBV6-1; CDR3: CASSELGGMRGYEQYF; DNA: TGTGCCAGCAGTGAACTAGGAGGTATGAGAGGCTACGAGCAGTACTTC
D: NA; J: TRBJ1-1; size: few; V: TRBV5-6; CDR3: CASSLGQKAFF; DNA: TGTGCCAGCAGCTTGGGACAGAAAGCTTTCTTT
D: NA; J: TRBJ1-6; size: once; V: TRBV25-1; CDR3: CATSVAQSNSPLHF; DNA: TGTGCCACTTCGGTCGCACAGTCAAATTCACCCCTCCACTTT
D: TRBD1; J: TRBJ1-2; size: NA; V: TRBV19; CDR3: CASSIGTGAAANYGYTF; DNA: TGTGCCAGTAGTATTGGGACAGGGGCCGCAGCTAACTATGGCTACACCTTC
D: NA; J: TRBJ2-2; size: NA; V: TRBV18; CDR3: CASSPPAGRGRTGELFF; DNA: TGTGCCAGCTCACCCCCGGCGGGGAGAGGGAGAACCGGGGAGCTGTTTTTT
D: NA; J: TRBJ2-7; size: few; V: TRBV2; CDR3: CASRQEAYEQYF; DNA: TGTGCCAGCCGACAGGAGGCCTACGAGCAGTACTTC
D: NA; J: TRBJ2-1; size: NA; V: TRBV29-1; CDR3: CSVDRQGLYNEQFF; DNA: TGCAGCGTTGATCGGCAGGGTCTTTACAATGAGCAGTTCTTC
D: NA; J: TRBJ1-2; size: NA; V: TRBV20-1; CDR3: CSASNNDKSNYGYTF; DNA: TGCAGTGCTAGTAACAATGACAAATCTAACTATGGCTACACCTTC
D: TRBD1; J: TRBJ2-7; size: NA; V: TRBV6-5; CDR3: CASNTGTGAYEQYF; DNA: TGTGCCAGCAACACCGGGACAGGGGCCTACGAGCAGTACTTC
D: TRBD1; J: TRBJ2-7; size: NA; V: TRBV27; CDR3: CASSLSGQRSIKQYF; DNA: TGTGCCAGCAGTTTATCGGGACAGAGGTCTATAAAGCAGTACTTC
D: NA; J: TRBJ1-1; size: NA; V: TRBV7-6; CDR3: CASSLKDSNTEAFF; DNA: TGTGCCAGCAGCTTAAAAGACTCGAACACTGAAGCTTTCTTT
D: NA; J: TRBJ1-2; size: NA; V: TRBV4-2; CDR3: CASSQAHPQDRLPNYGYTF; DNA: TGTGCCAGCAGCCAAGCCCACCCCCAAGACAGGCTCCCTAACTATGGCTACACCTTC
D: NA; J: TRBJ2-7; size: NA; V: TRBV6-5; CDR3: CASRYYRDGGSEQYF; DNA: TGTGCCAGCAGGTACTACCGGGACGGGGGATCCGAGCAGTACTTC
D: NA; J: TRBJ2-1; size: NA; V: TRBV2; CDR3: CASSENGAQNNEQFF; DNA: TGTGCCAGCAGTGAAAATGGGGCGCAAAACAATGAGCAGTTCTTC
D: NA; J: TRBJ2-5; size: NA; V: TRBV5-5; CDR3: CASSLVEGGLETQYF; DNA: TGTGCCAGCAGCTTGGTGGAGGGCGGGTTAGAGACCCAGTACTTC
D: TRBD1; J: TRBJ2-7; size: NA; V: TRBV6-2/TRBV6-3; CDR3: CASSVGTDYEQYF; DNA: TGTGCCAGCAGTGTCGGGACAGACTACGAGCAGTACTTC
D: NA; J: TRBJ1-1; size: NA; V: TRBV7-2; CDR3: CASSLHRQNTEAFF; DNA: TGTGCCAGCAGCTTACATCGACAGAACACTGAAGCTTTCTTT
D: NA; J: TRBJ2-7; size: NA; V: TRBV5-8; CDR3: CASSRRLVDEQYF; DNA: TGTGCCAGCAGCCGGCGGCTCGTAGACGAGCAGTACTTC
D: NA; J: TRBJ1-3; size: NA; V: TRBV6-5; CDR3: CASRTQKTRGNTIYF; DNA: TGTGCCAGCAGAACACAGAAGACGCGCGGAAACACCATATATTTT
D: TRBD1; J: TRBJ1-4; size: once; V: TRBV19; CDR3: CASSMRGQREKLFF; DNA: TGTGCCAGTAGTATGAGGGGGCAACGAGAAAAACTGTTTTTT
D: NA; J: TRBJ1-6; size: NA; V: TRBV6-5; CDR3: CASSSQGSPLHF; DNA: TGTGCCAGCAGTTCACAGGGTTCACCCCTCCACTTT
D: TRBD2; J: TRBJ2-3; size: NA; V: TRBV24-1; CDR3: CATRGKREGTDTQYF; DNA: TGTGCCACCAGGGGAAAGCGGGAGGGGACAGATACGCAGTATTTT
D: TRBD1; J: TRBJ2-6; size: NA; V: TRBV24-1; CDR3: CATTPGTGRPGANVLTF; DNA: TGTGCCACCACCCCCGGGACAGGGAGGCCCGGGGCCAACGTCCTGACTTTC
D: NA; J: TRBJ1-1; size: NA; V: TRBV4-2; CDR3: CASKPRGGEDYTEAFF; DNA: TGTGCCAGCAAGCCAAGAGGAGGCGAGGACTACACTGAAGCTTTCTTT
D: NA; J: TRBJ2-1; size: once; V: TRBV15; CDR3: CATSRRGAVNEQFF; DNA: TGTGCCACCAGCAGACGGGGGGCCGTCAATGAGCAGTTCTTC
D: NA; J: TRBJ2-7; size: NA; V: TRBV5-4; CDR3: CASSPGRSGSSYEQYF; DNA: TGTGCCAGCAGCCCAGGACGGAGTGGGAGCTCCTACGAGCAGTACTTC
D: TRBD1; J: TRBJ1-2; size: NA; V: TRBV5-3; CDR3: CAPHGRTGDYGYTF; DNA: TGTGCCCCCCACGGCCGGACAGGGGACTATGGCTACACCTTC
D: TRBD1; J: TRBJ1-6; size: few; V: TRBV5-1; CDR3: CASRPGTGVEVHF; DNA: TGCGCCAGCCGTCCCGGGACAGGGGTTGAGGTCCACTTT
D: NA; J: TRBJ2-1; size: NA; V: TRBV19; CDR3: CASSITRSEQFF; DNA: TGTGCCAGTAGTATTACTAGGAGTGAGCAGTTCTTC
D: TRBD2; J: TRBJ2-1; size: NA; V: TRBV5-1; CDR3: CASSLVAGGPDEQFF; DNA: TGCGCCAGCAGCTTAGTGGCGGGAGGTCCCGATGAGCAGTTCTTC
D: NA; J: TRBJ2-5; size: NA; V: TRBV7-9; CDR3: CASSEYQETQYF; DNA: TGTGCCAGCAGCGAGTACCAAGAGACCCAGTACTTC